The 29 T cell receptor beta chains below all came from one sample that was sequenced in a study of blood T cell repertoires in COVID-19. Sequenced by immunoSEQ multiplex PCR; TCRdb stores in-frame clones only, minus some. The sample carries almost 55,000 clones, roughly 84% recorded once. What was sequenced was peripheral blood. The receptors were sampled from a man aged 45 to 65 with active COVID-19.

The chain is built from TRBV24-1 and TRBJ2-3; 7 nucleotides align to TRBD2. The V gene's germline CDR1 is KGHDR and CDR2 SFDVKD. This CDR3 comprises 14 residues. The junction had 7 bases not matched to a gene; V was cut back by 10 bases and J by 1 base. CDR3 coding DNA: TGTGCCACTGAGACTAGCTCCGGCACAGATACGCAGTATTTT. It specifies CATETSSGTDTQYF.

The chain has TRBV7-2 and TRBJ2-7; a weak D match, TRBD1 (6 bases). The CDR3 has 14 amino acids. The germline V gene has CDR1 SGHTA and CDR2 FQGNSA. The germline V and J ends were trimmed by 4 bases and 2 bases, with 12 bases remaining between them. The CDR3 bases are TGTGCCAGCAGCTGGACAGCCCCGCCCTACGAGCAGTACTTC. Protein: CASSWTAPPYEQYF.

The gene calls are TRBV6-1 and TRBJ2-5, with TRBD2 matching over 9 bases. J lost 4 bases, V lost 6 bases, and 6 bases had no gene match. The CDR3 spans 14 residues. Germline V gives CDR1 MNHNS, CDR2 SASEGT. The CDR3 sequence: CASRRTSEAETQYF. CDR3 bases: TGTGCCAGCAGACGGACTAGCGAGGCAGAGACCCAGTACTTC.

The chain uses TRBV6-2 or TRBV6-3 and TRBJ1-1; D is unclear. CDR3 length equals 14 residues. The germline V gene has CDR1 MNHEY and CDR2 SVGEGT. V lost 0 bases, J lost 6 bases, and 11 bases lay in between. The CDR3: CASSYSNPGAEAFF. The DNA for the CDR3 is TGTGCCAGCAGTTACTCGAATCCGGGAGCTGAAGCTTTCTTT.

This sequence joins TRBV6-1 and TRBJ1-4, with 7 bases identical to TRBD1. V shed 3 bases, J shed 4 bases, and the junction held 5 bases outside the gene matches. This CDR3 comprises 15 residues. Germline values: CDR1 MNHNS, CDR2 SASEGT. CDR3 sequence (DNA): TGTGCCAGCAGTGAGAGGGGGCTCGGTAATGAAAAACTGTTTTTT. Translating it yields CASSERGLGNEKLFF.

The chain uses TRBV7-2 and TRBJ1-5; the D gene is possibly TRBD1 (5 bases). The CDR3 has 13 amino acids. V gave up 5 bases and J gave up 3 bases, with 8 bases separating them. Germline V gene lookup returns CDR1 SGHTA and CDR2 FQGNSA. The CDR3 here is CASSQQANQPQHF. In DNA, the CDR3 is TGTGCCAGCAGCCAACAGGCCAATCAGCCCCAGCATTTT. Looking up the rest from reference TRBV7-2 and TRBJ1-5 gives the full variable domain: GAGVSQSPSNKVTEKGKDVELRCDPISGHTALYWYRQSLGQGLEFLIYFQGNSAPDKSGLPSDRFSAERTGGSVSTLTIQRTQQEDSAVYLCASSQQANQPQHFGDGTRLSIL.

The genes are TRBV7-9 and TRBJ1-2; 9 bases map to TRBD1. V shed 4 bases, J shed 11 bases, and the junction held 11 bases outside the gene matches. The CDR3 runs 14 residues. Looked up from germline, CDR1 is SEHNR and CDR2 is FQNEAQ (reference sequence). CDR3 DNA sequence: TGTGCCAGCAGCTCAGGGGACAGGGAAGGACGGTACACCTTC. Amino acids: CASSSGDREGRYTF. The whole variable domain, remainder taken from reference TRBV7-9 and TRBJ1-2, is DTGVSQNPRHKITKRGQNVTFRCDPISEHNRLYWYRQTLGQGPEFLTYFQNEAQLEKSRLLSDRFSAERPKGSFSTLEIQRTEQGDSAMYLCASSSGDREGRYTFGSGTRLTVV.

This clone has just one count. The V call is TRBV19, the J call TRBJ2-1; 10 bases are a match to TRBD2. Germline assignment: CDR1 LNHDA and CDR2 SQIVND (reference sequence). J lost 8 bases, V lost 7 bases, and 14 bases had no gene match. This CDR3 has 16 residues. CDR3 in amino acids: CASMGRIAGGYHEQFF. In DNA form, the CDR3 reads TGTGCCAGTATGGGAAGGATAGCGGGAGGTTATCATGAGCAGTTCTTC.

The chain combines TRBV7-8 with TRBJ2-5, with 10 nucleotides matching TRBD2. CDR1 is SGHVS and CDR2 is FQNEAQ in the germline V gene. V lost 5 bases and J lost 2; bases outside the gene matches: 8. The CDR3 covers 16 residues. The CDR3 is CASSGFGLAVQETQYF. The CDR3 nucleotides are TGTGCCAGCAGCGGCTTTGGACTAGCGGTACAAGAGACCCAGTACTTC.

J is TRBJ2-6 and V is TRBV9, with 7 bases fitting TRBD1. Germline-derived CDR1 and CDR2 are SGDLS and YYNGEE. J was trimmed by 0 bases and V by 0 bases; bases with no gene match: 18. This CDR3 comprises 22 residues. Here the CDR3 DNA reads TGTGCCAGCAGCGTAGTAGAGACAGGGTGGAACTTCTTGACCTCTGGGGCCAACGTCCTGACTTTC. Amino acids: CASSVVETGWNFLTSGANVLTF.

J is TRBJ1-2 and V is TRBV29-1; 9 bases align to TRBD1. Germline V gives CDR1 SQVTM, CDR2 ANQGSEA. CDR3 length: 15 residues. Unmatched junction bases numbered 12, after V lost 6 bases and J lost 4 bases. Written as DNA, the CDR3 is TGCAGCGTCGTGGGGGGACAGGGACCTCTCTATGGCTACACCTTC. Amino acid sequence: CSVVGGQGPLYGYTF.

J is TRBJ1-2 and V is TRBV2; D is uncertain. The V end was cut by 1 base, the J end by 10 bases, with 10 bases between. From germline, CDR1 is SNHLY and CDR2 FYNNEI. This CDR3 region has 12 residues. The CDR3 nucleotides are TGTGCCAGCAGTGAAGTTTATCCCCCCTACACCTTC. Its translation is CASSEVYPPYTF.

The chain links TRBV14 to TRBJ1-1, with D perhaps TRBD1 (6 bases). Germline CDR1 SGHDN, CDR2 FVKESK. V dropped 5 bases and J dropped 10 bases, with 14 bases sitting between them. This CDR3 is built from 12 residues. As DNA, the CDR3 is TGTGCCAGCAGCGGGGGCGCAGGGTCAGCTTTCTTT. Translated: CASSGGAGSAFF.

The chain joins TRBV5-5 to TRBJ2-5, with D unclear. V was trimmed by 7 bases and J by 5 bases, leaving 15 bases between them. The germline V gene encodes CDR1 SGHKS and CDR2 YYEKEE (reference sequence). The CDR3 contains 13 residues. In nucleotides, the CDR3 is TGTGCCAGCTACAGCCGCATCACGGAGACCCAGTACTTC. Encoded protein: CASYSRITETQYF.

V gene TRBV5-5 combines with J gene TRBJ1-5; TRBD1 aligns across 12 bases. The J segment lost 3 bases and the V segment lost 4 bases, leaving 14 bases of the junction unmatched. The CDR3 has 19 residues. CDR1 is SGHKS and CDR2 is YYEKEE in the germline V gene (reference sequence). As DNA, the CDR3 is TGTGCCAGCAGCCTCTCCGGGACAGGGGGCGTTGGGGTCAATCAGCCCCAGCATTTT. Residues: CASSLSGTGGVGVNQPQHF.

This clone was recorded once. CDR3 nucleotide sequence: TGTGCCAGTAGCCTAACTAGCGGGAGAGTTAATGAGCAGTTCTTC. Its protein is CASSLTSGRVNEQFF. The gene calls are TRBV19 and TRBJ2-1, with TRBD2 matching 11 bases. V lost 6 bases to trimming and J lost 7 bases; unmatched junction nucleotides: 8. Germline V gene lookup returns CDR1 LNHDA and CDR2 SQIVND (reference sequence). This CDR3 is built from 15 residues.

The J gene is TRBJ2-1, the V gene TRBV7-9; tentatively, D is TRBD1 (5 bases). The germline V gene has CDR1 SEHNR and CDR2 FQNEAQ (reference sequence). With 1 base removed from V and 0 bases from J, the gap between germline ends came to 16 bases. The CDR3 sequence is 18 residues long. CDR3 protein: CASSLVGASLSSYNEQFF. CDR3 DNA: TGTGCCAGCAGCTTAGTTGGGGCCAGCCTCAGCTCCTACAATGAGCAGTTCTTC.

The chain links TRBV18 to TRBJ2-3; 8 bases fit TRBD2. CDR3 length: 16 residues. The germline V gene encodes CDR1 KGHSH and CDR2 LQKENI. The V segment lost 6 bases and the J segment 2 bases; nucleotides outside the gene matches: 10. DNA for the CDR3: TGTGCCAGCTCCGGGTGGAGCGGGGGTTCCACAGATACGCAGTATTTT. Its translation: CASSGWSGGSTDTQYF. The whole variable domain, remainder taken from reference TRBV18 and TRBJ2-3, is NAGVMQNPRHLVRRRGQEARLRCSPMKGHSHVYWYRQLPEEGLKFMVYLQKENIIDESGMPKERFSAEFPKEGPSILRIQQVVRGDSAAYFCASSGWSGGSTDTQYFGPGTRLTVL.

This chain joins TRBV4-1 and TRBJ2-4, with TRBD1 matching over 8 bases. Per the germline V gene, CDR1 is MGHRA and CDR2 is YSYEKL. This CDR3 region has 19 residues. Losses at the gene ends were 4 bases for V and 3 bases for J; bases not matched to a gene: 17. The CDR3 region has the DNA TGCGCCAGCAGCCCTGGGGACAGGCGATTCGGTTCTGGCAAAAACATTCAGTACTTC. It encodes CASSPGDRRFGSGKNIQYF.

The genes are TRBV27 and TRBJ1-6; 7 nucleotides align to TRBD1. This CDR3 has 15 residues. V lost 5 bases, J lost 6 bases, and 7 bases stayed unmatched. Germline loops: CDR1 MNHEY, CDR2 SMNVEV (reference sequence). Written as DNA, the CDR3 is TGTGCCAGCAGTCGAACCGGGACAGTTAATTCACCCCTCCACTTT. It translates to CASSRTGTVNSPLHF.

This clone appeared once. This chain joins TRBV6-6 and TRBJ2-7, with 7 bases fitting TRBD1. With V trimmed by 2 bases and J by 1 base, 5 bases remained unmatched. The germline V gene encodes CDR1 MNHNY and CDR2 SVGAGI (reference sequence). The CDR3 has 15 amino acids. CDR3 region: CASSYRQGFSYEQYF. The CDR3 DNA sequence: TGTGCCAGCAGTTACCGACAGGGTTTTTCCTACGAGCAGTACTTC.

The chain employs TRBV28 and TRBJ1-5; 7 bases fit TRBD1. Trimming at V came to 4 bases and at J to 5 bases, leaving 11 bases not matched to a gene. The CDR3 length is 16 residues. Germline CDR1 and CDR2: MDHEN and SYDVKM. CDR3 bases: TGTGCCAGCAGTTCAAGGGGGCTGGGTTCTGATCAGCCCCAGCATTTT. The encoded protein is CASSSRGLGSDQPQHF.

The chain uses TRBV11-2 and TRBJ2-1, with TRBD2 as a possible D gene (6 bases). The germline V and J ends were trimmed by 3 bases and 5 bases, with 17 bases remaining between them. Germline V lookup: CDR1 SGHAT, CDR2 FQNNGV. The CDR3 length is 16 residues. The chain's CDR3 is CASSLTGSAVNNEQFF. The DNA of the CDR3 is TGTGCCAGCAGCTTGACCGGGAGCGCGGTTAACAATGAGCAGTTCTTC.

The chain employs TRBV5-4 and TRBJ2-4; D might be TRBD2 (6 bases). This CDR3 spans 17 amino acids. Germline CDR1 reads SGHNT; CDR2 reads YYREEE (reference sequence). V was pared by 3 bases and J by 3 bases, with 19 bases between. The chain's CDR3 is CASSSTVGGIFKNIQYF. Written as DNA, the CDR3 is TGTGCCAGCAGCTCGACCGTTGGCGGGATCTTCAAAAACATTCAGTACTTC.

The chain employs TRBV6-2 or TRBV6-3 and TRBJ2-7; 7 nucleotides line up with TRBD1. Trimming cost V 6 bases and J 3 bases; bases outside gene matches: 5. The CDR3 spans 13 residues. CDR1 MNHEY and CDR2 SVGEGT come from the germline V gene. For the CDR3, the DNA is TGTGCCAGCAGCCTTAGACAGGGCTACGAGCAGTACTTC. Translated, it gives CASSLRQGYEQYF.

The rearrangement joins TRBV3-1 (or the pseudogene TRBV3-2) to TRBJ2-7; 9 bases line up with TRBD2. The CDR3 consists of 14 residues. The J segment lost 6 bases and the V segment lost 4 bases, leaving 7 bases of the junction unmatched. CDR1 and CDR2 (germline): LGHDT, YNNKEL (reference sequence). CDR3 nucleotide sequence: TGTGCCAGCAGCCTTCGGACTAGCGTCGGCGAGCAGTACTTC. Translating it yields CASSLRTSVGEQYF.

The genes are TRBV29-1 and TRBJ1-2; D is perhaps TRBD1 (6 bases). Germline V gene lookup returns CDR1 SQVTM and CDR2 ANQGSEA. The CDR3 is 13 amino acids. Trimming removed 3 bases from V and 6 bases from J, with 14 bases in between. CDR3 loop: CSVDSSGTNGYTF. CDR3 nucleotide sequence: TGCAGCGTTGACTCCTCCGGGACAAATGGCTACACCTTC.

The table lists this clone with a count of one. The rearrangement uses TRBV28 and TRBJ1-2; a weak D match, TRBD1 (6 bases). There are 12 residues in the CDR3. The germline gives CDR1 MDHEN, CDR2 SYDVKM. Trimming took off 6 bases at V and 4 bases at J, with 9 bases between the two ends. The chain's CDR3 is CASRDSGYGYTF. The CDR3 region has the DNA TGTGCCAGCAGGGACAGCGGCTATGGCTACACCTTC.

This clone appeared a few times. The chain joins TRBV7-9 to TRBJ1-4; D is uncertain. Germline V gene lookup returns CDR1 SEHNR and CDR2 FQNEAQ (reference sequence). The V and J ends lost 5 bases and 9 bases respectively, with 10 bases between them. CDR3 size: 12 residues. This chain's CDR3 is CASSPDTKKLFF. DNA of the CDR3: TGTGCCAGCAGCCCAGACACGAAAAAACTGTTTTTT. Using reference TRBV7-9 and TRBJ1-4 for the parts outside the CDR3, the full variable domain is DTGVSQNPRHKITKRGQNVTFRCDPISEHNRLYWYRQTLGQGPEFLTYFQNEAQLEKSRLLSDRFSAERPKGSFSTLEIQRTEQGDSAMYLCASSPDTKKLFFGSGTQLSVL.